These 18 T cell receptor beta chains share one sample of origin, sequenced in a study of T cell changes during pregnancy in multiple sclerosis (dated by TCRdb to the late 2010s). Library preparation employed the immunoSEQ multiplex PCR assay. TCRdb mirrors the immuneACCESS table, restricted to in-frame sequences. Some clones are absent from its copies; in checked studies, under half trace to an unresolved V gene, and the reason for the others is unknown. The sample profile shows about 40,000 clones; just over 90% of them were found once. Around 1.2% of the sample comes from the top ten. The sample consisted of peripheral blood, taken before pregnancy. These receptors were collected from a female donor with multiple sclerosis, enrolled in a pregnancy study.

The chain uses TRBV4-1 and TRBJ2-7, with D possibly matching TRBD2 (5 bases). This CDR3 has 18 residues. Germline lookup yields CDR1 MGHRA and CDR2 YSYEKL. V was trimmed by 2 bases and J by 0 bases, leaving 20 bases between them. CDR3: CASSQYSALASPSYEQYF. CDR3 coding DNA: TGCGCCAGCAGCCAATATAGCGCCCTTGCGTCCCCCTCCTACGAGCAGTACTTC.

The chain has TRBV6-1 and TRBJ2-2; 11 bases agree with TRBD1. CDR3 length: 16 residues. The germline V gene encodes CDR1 MNHNS and CDR2 SASEGT. V was pared by 3 bases and J by 4 bases, with 4 bases of the junction left unmatched. CDR3 residues: CASSEDRGLGTGELFF. The DNA for the CDR3 is TGTGCCAGCAGTGAGGACAGGGGGCTTGGCACCGGGGAGCTGTTTTTT.

The chain employs TRBV5-1 and TRBJ2-2; 15 positions match TRBD2. Losses at the gene ends were 2 bases for V and 1 base for J; bases not matched to a gene: 3. The CDR3 runs to 18 residues. The germline gives CDR1 SGHRS, CDR2 YFSETQ. Here the CDR3 DNA reads TGCGCCAGCAGCTTAGGGACTAGCGGGAGGCGGAACACCGGGGAGCTGTTTTTT. This codes for CASSLGTSGRRNTGELFF.

CDR3 protein: CASSLGMQGEETQYF. The DNA of the CDR3 is TGTGCCAGCAGCTTGGGTATGCAGGGGGAAGAGACCCAGTACTTC. V and J are TRBV11-2 and TRBJ2-5; TRBD1 matches 7 bases. This CDR3 has 15 residues. Germline V gene lookup returns CDR1 SGHAT and CDR2 FQNNGV. V gave up 3 bases and J gave up 3 bases; unmatched junction bases: 7.

J is TRBJ1-1 and V is TRBV30; D is uncertain. CDR1 and CDR2 from the germline V gene are GTSNPN and SVGIG (reference sequence). This CDR3 comprises 12 residues. V lost 6 bases and J lost 0, with 8 bases in between. The CDR3 bases are TGTGCCTGTAGCCAAATGAACACTGAAGCTTTCTTT. This encodes CACSQMNTEAFF.

This rearrangement joins TRBV19 to TRBJ1-1, with a possible D match to TRBD1 (5 bases). This CDR3 contains 13 residues. In germline, CDR1 is LNHDA, CDR2 SQIVND (reference sequence). The V end was cut by 6 bases, the J end by 7 bases, with 15 bases between. For the CDR3, the DNA is TGTGCCAGTAGGACGGTTCAGGGTATTGAAGCTTTCTTT. Protein: CASRTVQGIEAFF.

The chain couples TRBV5-4 to TRBJ2-1, with 8 bases that match TRBD2. Germline V lookup: CDR1 SGHNT, CDR2 YYREEE (reference sequence). This CDR3 has 15 residues. Unmatched junction bases numbered 12, after V lost 4 bases and J lost 9 bases. CDR3 residues: CASSLRAGEGSEQFF. The CDR3 DNA is TGTGCCAGCAGCCTCCGAGCGGGAGAGGGGAGTGAGCAGTTCTTC. The whole variable domain, filled in from reference TRBV5-4 and TRBJ2-1, reads ETGVTQSPTHLIKTRGQQVTLRCSSQSGHNTVSWYQQALGQGPQFIFQYYREEENGRGNFPPRFSGLQFPNYSSELNVNALELDDSALYLCASSLRAGEGSEQFFGPGTRLTVL.

V gene TRBV25-1 combines with J gene TRBJ2-7, with a tentative D call TRBD1 (5 bases). The CDR3 totals 14 residues. Per the germline V gene, CDR1 is MGHDK and CDR2 is SYGVNS. Trimming stripped 3 bases from V and 2 bases from J, with 11 bases between. The CDR3 bases are TGTGCCAGCAGTGATAGGAACAGGCCCTACGAGCAGTACTTC. Its protein product is CASSDRNRPYEQYF.

This clone was found a few times. The CDR3 region is CASSPRDSLYGYTF. The CDR3 DNA reads TGTGCCAGCTCACCCCGGGACAGCCTCTATGGCTACACCTTC. The chain recombines TRBV18 with TRBJ1-2; 7 bases are a match to TRBD1. The CDR3 has 14 residues. CDR1 is KGHSH, CDR2 LQKENI, per germline. V lost 3 bases and J lost 4; bases outside the gene matches: 5.

The V call is TRBV7-7, the J call TRBJ2-3, with TRBD2 matching 8 bases. V shed 4 bases, J shed 2 bases, and the junction held 8 bases outside the gene matches. Looked up from germline, CDR1 is SSHAT and CDR2 is FNYEAQ (reference sequence). The CDR3 runs 16 residues. CDR3 sequence: CASSSGTRGTTDTQYF. The CDR3 region has the DNA TGTGCCAGCAGCTCGGGGACTAGGGGGACCACAGATACGCAGTATTTT.

The chain uses TRBV28 and TRBJ1-2; D is perhaps TRBD1 (5 bases). Trimming took 2 bases from V and 4 from J, leaving 11 bases between them. This CDR3 contains 14 residues. Germline CDR1 MDHEN, CDR2 SYDVKM. CDR3 bases: TGTGCCAGCAGTTTACCAGGGTGGGCCTATGGCTACACCTTC. Translating it yields CASSLPGWAYGYTF.

This clone has a single count. J is TRBJ2-5 and V is TRBV27; 10 bases fit TRBD1. Looked up from germline, CDR1 is MNHEY and CDR2 is SMNVEV (reference sequence). The length of the CDR3 is 15 residues. V lost 2 bases to trimming and J lost 2 bases; unmatched junction nucleotides: 2. CDR3 protein: CASSLRDRGQETQYF. For the CDR3, the DNA is TGTGCCAGCAGTTTAAGGGACAGGGGTCAAGAGACCCAGTACTTC.

The chain combines TRBV4-1 with TRBJ2-1; 8 bases line up with TRBD2. From germline, CDR1 is MGHRA and CDR2 YSYEKL. The CDR3 length is 15 residues. The V segment lost 3 bases and the J segment 5 bases; nucleotides outside the gene matches: 6. CDR3 sequence (DNA): TGCGCCAGCAGCCATCTTAGCGGGGAACACAATGAGCAGTTCTTC. Protein product: CASSHLSGEHNEQFF.

The chain has TRBV6-5 and TRBJ2-1; 8 bases are a match to TRBD2. Germline V gene sequence: CDR1 MNHEY, CDR2 SVGAGI. V shed 3 bases and J 12 bases; nucleotides not matched to a gene: 7. The CDR3 is 13 residues long. The CDR3 DNA reads as TGTGCCAGCAGTTATGGGCGGGAGGCCGTGCAGTTCTTC. It codes for CASSYGREAVQFF.

V is TRBV18 and J is TRBJ2-2; D may be TRBD2 (6 bases). The CDR3 has 17 amino acids. Germline-derived CDR1 and CDR2 are KGHSH and LQKENI. Trimming took 0 bases from V and 0 from J, leaving 11 bases between them. CDR3 coding DNA: TGTGCCAGCTCACCACCAGGGCGGGGCTCGAACACCGGGGAGCTGTTTTTT. This encodes CASSPPGRGSNTGELFF.

The chain employs TRBV10-3 and TRBJ2-1; 7 bases are shared with TRBD2. Germline assignment: CDR1 ENHRY and CDR2 SYGVKD. The CDR3 is 15 amino acids. The J segment lost 5 bases and the V segment lost 5 bases, leaving 9 bases of the junction unmatched. CDR3 nucleotides: TGTGCCATCAGTAAACTAGCGATGACGGACAATGAGCAGTTCTTC. Residues: CAISKLAMTDNEQFF.

The genes are TRBV5-1 and TRBJ2-1, with 7 bases matching TRBD2. With 8 bases clipped from V and 7 bases from J, the junction kept 9 bases outside the gene matches. The CDR3 consists of 13 residues. The germline V gene encodes CDR1 SGHRS and CDR2 YFSETQ. CDR3 bases: TGCGCCAGTAAAATAGCGGGTGGGAATGAGCAGTTCTTC. This sequence encodes CASKIAGGNEQFF.

The genes are TRBV11-2 and TRBJ2-2, with 10 bases matching TRBD2. The CDR3 length is 15 residues. Germline lookup yields CDR1 SGHAT and CDR2 FQNNGV. V lost 1 base to trimming and J lost 5 bases; unmatched junction nucleotides: 1. The CDR3 reads CASSLGTSGTGELFF. The CDR3 coding sequence is TGTGCCAGCAGCTTAGGGACTAGCGGAACCGGGGAGCTGTTTTTT.